A single sample gave rise to the 32 T cell receptor beta chains below, sequenced in a study of cytomegalovirus exposure and HLA in healthy donors. PCR was performed using 60 Vbeta and 13 Jbeta primers. Assay used: immunoSEQ multiplex PCR; TCRdb lists only in-frame clones, some missing. This table holds over 150,000 clones, 70% to 80% found once. Specimen: PBMCs. The receptors shown here come from a man aged 25 to 45 in good health and CMV-seropositive.

J is TRBJ2-3 and V is TRBV7-9; D is undetermined. This CDR3 contains 15 residues. Germline loops: CDR1 SEHNR, CDR2 FQNEAQ (reference sequence). The germline V and J ends were trimmed by 3 bases and 4 bases, with 14 bases remaining between them. The CDR3 sequence: CASSLTLQVADTQYF. The CDR3 coding sequence is TGTGCCAGCAGCTTGACACTTCAGGTGGCAGATACGCAGTATTTT. Supplemented by reference TRBV7-9 and TRBJ2-3, the full variable domain reads DTGVSQNPRHKITKRGQNVTFRCDPISEHNRLYWYRQTLGQGPEFLTYFQNEAQLEKSRLLSDRFSAERPKGSFSTLEIQRTEQGDSAMYLCASSLTLQVADTQYFGPGTRLTVL.

This rearrangement joins TRBV2 to TRBJ2-1; 9 bases fit TRBD2. The CDR3 contains 15 residues. With 4 bases clipped from V and 7 bases from J, the junction kept 8 bases outside the gene matches. Per germline, CDR1 SNHLY and CDR2 FYNNEI. DNA for the CDR3: TGTGCCAGCAGTGTGTCAGCGGGAGGCTTGAATGAGCAGTTCTTC. Its protein product is CASSVSAGGLNEQFF.

The chain links TRBV7-2 to TRBJ2-3, with 11 bases lining up with TRBD2. J was trimmed by 4 bases and V by 5 bases; bases with no gene match: 14. CDR1 and CDR2 (germline): SGHTA, FQGNSA. There are 18 residues in the CDR3. The CDR3 spells CASSPGVAGGPFPDTQYF. The CDR3 bases are TGTGCCAGCAGCCCGGGGGTAGCGGGAGGGCCTTTCCCAGATACGCAGTATTTT.

Concerning this clone: One end of the junction does not line up with germline, which may come from a read error. The DNA of the CDR3 is TGTGCCAGCACTGAAGACAGGGCGAACACTGAAGCTTTCTTT. Translation: CASTEDRANTEAFF. V usage is TRBV2 and J usage is TRBJ1-1; 7 bases match TRBD1. CDR3 length: 14 amino acids. Germline-derived CDR1 and CDR2 are SNHLY and FYNNEI.

The V call is TRBV28, the J call TRBJ2-5, with 8 nucleotides matching TRBD1. Per germline, CDR1 MDHEN and CDR2 SYDVKM. V gave up 5 bases and J gave up 5 bases; unmatched junction bases: 10. The CDR3 sequence is 15 residues long. The chain's CDR3 is CASSPATGARETQYF. Here the CDR3 DNA reads TGTGCCAGCAGTCCAGCGACAGGGGCGAGGGAGACCCAGTACTTC.

This clone was counted a few times. The rearrangement links TRBV19 to TRBJ2-7; 9 nucleotides line up with TRBD2. This CDR3 region has 14 residues. With 5 bases clipped from V and 2 bases from J, the junction kept 4 bases outside the gene matches. The germline V gene encodes CDR1 LNHDA and CDR2 SQIVND (reference sequence). The CDR3 loop is CASSAQRGAYEQYF. CDR3 DNA sequence: TGTGCCAGTAGTGCACAGCGGGGGGCCTACGAGCAGTACTTC.

J is TRBJ2-7 and V is TRBV5-6, with 10 bases identical to TRBD1. There are 14 residues in the CDR3. The V gene end was trimmed by 3 bases and the J gene end by 5 bases; junction bases not matched to a gene: 5. Per the germline V gene, CDR1 is SGHDT and CDR2 is YYEEEE. The CDR3 bases are TGTGCCAGCAGCTATGGGACAGGGGTGCACGAGCAGTACTTC. It translates to CASSYGTGVHEQYF.

The rearrangement uses TRBV10-2 and TRBJ2-7, with D possibly TRBD2 on 5 matching bases. The CDR3 totals 14 residues. Germline V gene lookup returns CDR1 WSHSY and CDR2 SAAADI. V lost 8 bases to trimming and J lost 2 bases, with 16 bases between them. Here the CDR3 reads CASSSGPTAYEQYF. The CDR3 DNA is TGCGCCAGCTCGAGCGGCCCTACCGCCTACGAGCAGTACTTC.

This clone was seen more than once but under ten times. CDR3 residues: CASTVRSMNTEAFF. CDR3 in DNA: TGTGCCAGTACCGTGAGGTCCATGAACACTGAAGCTTTCTTT. This chain connects TRBV19 to TRBJ1-1, with D uncertain. Trimming left V 7 bases short and J 0 bases short, with 12 bases between. Germline V gene sequence: CDR1 LNHDA, CDR2 SQIVND (reference sequence). The CDR3 runs 14 residues.

This clone was seen more than once but under ten times. J is TRBJ2-1 and V is TRBV6-5, with 9 bases fitting TRBD1. The germline V gene encodes CDR1 MNHEY and CDR2 SVGAGI. This CDR3 contains 15 residues. V lost 4 bases and J lost 10; bases outside the gene matches: 11. CDR3 amino acids: CASSSLGQGTPEQFF. CDR3 bases: TGTGCCAGCAGTTCCCTTGGACAGGGGACCCCAGAGCAGTTCTTC.

This chain joins TRBV7-9 and TRBJ1-2; 8 positions match TRBD1. CDR1 and CDR2 from the germline V gene are SEHNR and FQNEAQ (reference sequence). The J segment lost 6 bases and the V segment lost 2 bases, leaving 5 bases of the junction unmatched. The CDR3 runs to 14 residues. CDR3 nucleotide sequence: TGTGCCAGCAGCTTAAACAGGGGGTTTCATGGCTACACCTTC. Its protein is CASSLNRGFHGYTF.

The V gene is TRBV19, the J gene TRBJ2-1; 9 bases are a match to TRBD2. CDR1 LNHDA and CDR2 SQIVND come from the germline V gene (reference sequence). V dropped 5 bases and J dropped 0; count of bases not matched to a gene: 5. The CDR3 is 16 residues long. DNA for the CDR3: TGTGCCAGTAGTCTCCTAGCGGGGAGCTCCTACAATGAGCAGTTCTTC. Amino acid sequence: CASSLLAGSSYNEQFF.

As to this clone: A junction boundary mismatches the germline segment, possibly from a read error. The chain uses TRBV7-9 and TRBJ2-7; D ambiguous. The CDR3 runs to 11 residues. The germline gives CDR1 SEHNR, CDR2 FQNEAQ (reference sequence). CDR3 in amino acids: CSSSLTYEQYF. As DNA, the CDR3 is TGTTCCAGCAGCCTAACCTACGAGCAGTACTTC.

V usage is TRBV30 and J usage is TRBJ2-7; tentatively, D is TRBD2 (5 bases). The germline CDR1 and CDR2 sequences are GTSNPN and SVGIG (reference sequence). The CDR3 is 13 residues long. The ends were cut back, 6 bases at V and 3 bases at J, with 15 bases in the middle. The CDR3 DNA reads TGTGCCTGCCAGAAGAGCGGAAGCTACGAGCAGTACTTC. It translates to CACQKSGSYEQYF.

The chain combines TRBV9 with TRBJ2-1; tentative D call: TRBD2 (7 bases). The CDR3 covers 21 residues. Germline assignment: CDR1 SGDLS and CDR2 YYNGEE. V was cut by 4 bases and J by 1 base, with 30 bases left in between. The CDR3 nucleotides are TGTGCCAGCAGCTCGTCGTGGGGGGGCGCGTCGTCTGTAAGTTCCTACAATGAGCAGTTCTTC. Translation: CASSSSWGGASSVSSYNEQFF.

This clone has a handful of counts. This rearrangement joins TRBV28 to TRBJ2-7; no definite D call. CDR1 and CDR2 (germline): MDHEN, SYDVKM. The V and J ends lost 5 bases and 6 bases respectively, with 8 bases between them. The CDR3 contains 11 residues. CDR3 sequence: CASSLLGEQYF. The DNA for the CDR3 is TGTGCCAGCAGTCTACTTGGCGAGCAGTACTTC.

The chain uses TRBV6-1 and TRBJ2-7, with D possibly matching TRBD1 (5 bases). Per the germline V gene, CDR1 is MNHNS and CDR2 is SASEGT. Trimming pared 6 bases from V and 1 base from J, leaving 13 bases between. This CDR3 has 14 residues. CDR3 sequence reads: CASSAQGGSYEQYF. DNA for the CDR3: TGTGCCAGCAGCGCCCAGGGTGGGTCCTACGAGCAGTACTTC.

This chain links TRBV29-1 with TRBJ2-1, with 9 bases lining up with TRBD2. The CDR3 is made up of 15 amino acids. V trimming: 7 bases; J trimming: 9 bases; junction bases outside the gene matches: 16. Germline lookup yields CDR1 SQVTM and CDR2 ANQGSEA. In DNA, the CDR3 is TGCAGCGCCGACCCACTCGAGCGGGAGGTTCCTGAGCAGTTCTTC. Translated, it gives CSADPLEREVPEQFF.

This rearrangement joins TRBV5-1 to TRBJ1-4; 9 bases line up with TRBD1. The CDR3 extends over 18 amino acids. The V segment lost 0 bases and the J segment 7 bases; nucleotides outside the gene matches: 13. The germline CDR1 and CDR2 sequences are SGHRS and YFSETQ. Here the CDR3 reads CASSLVVGQGRSGEKLFF. The CDR3 DNA reads as TGCGCCAGCAGCTTGGTGGTGGGACAGGGAAGGTCGGGTGAAAAACTGTTTTTT.

The chain has TRBV30 and TRBJ1-2; D gene ambiguous. The germline V gene has CDR1 GTSNPN and CDR2 SVGIG (reference sequence). This CDR3 contains 13 residues. The V gene lost 4 bases and the J gene lost 0 bases, with 9 bases spanning the gap. The CDR3 nucleotides are TGTGCCTGGATTAGCAACACTAACTATGGCTACACCTTC. Translating it yields CAWISNTNYGYTF.

This clone was counted a few times. The chain couples TRBV28 to TRBJ2-1; TRBD2 agrees at 12 bases. The CDR3 has 15 amino acids. V lost 2 bases to trimming and J lost 16 bases; unmatched junction nucleotides: 12. The V gene's germline CDR1 is MDHEN and CDR2 SYDVKM. CDR3 residues: CASSLGSSGRVGCFF. CDR3 DNA: TGTGCCAGCAGTTTAGGGTCTAGCGGGAGGGTAGGTTGCTTCTTC.

This chain links TRBV4-2 with TRBJ2-3, with 9 bases identical to TRBD2. Trimming at V came to 0 bases and at J to 3 bases, leaving 4 bases not matched to a gene. Germline V gene sequence: CDR1 LGHNA, CDR2 YNFKEQ. This CDR3 has 16 residues. The CDR3 DNA sequence: TGTGCCAGCAGCCAAGATGGGAGCGGGGGGACAGATACGCAGTATTTT. Its translation: CASSQDGSGGTDTQYF.

The chain employs TRBV30 and TRBJ1-1; possibly TRBD1 for D (5 bases). The germline V gene has CDR1 GTSNPN and CDR2 SVGIG (reference sequence). Trimming shortened V by 3 bases and J by 4 bases, and 9 bases separated the two germline ends. This CDR3 is 12 amino acids long. The CDR3 reads CAWSDSRTEAFF. In nucleotides, the CDR3 is TGTGCCTGGAGCGACAGCCGCACTGAAGCTTTCTTT.

V gene TRBV15 combines with J gene TRBJ2-5, with 10 bases identical to TRBD1. Germline loops: CDR1 LNHNV, CDR2 YYDKDF (reference sequence). The CDR3 sequence is 16 residues long. With V trimmed by 1 base and J by 4 bases, 6 bases remained unmatched. The CDR3 DNA reads TGTGCCACCAGCAGAGGGGACAGGGGTAGAGGAGAGACCCAGTACTTC. This encodes CATSRGDRGRGETQYF.

The chain couples TRBV5-6 to TRBJ1-1; D unresolved. The CDR3 runs 12 residues. The V end lost 0 bases, the J end lost 5 bases, and 5 bases lay between the germline ends. The germline V gene has CDR1 SGHDT and CDR2 YYEEEE. CDR3 residues: CASSLGRTEAFF. CDR3 in DNA: TGTGCCAGCAGCTTGGGGAGGACTGAAGCTTTCTTT.

The chain joins TRBV21-1 to TRBJ2-5; the D call TRBD2 from the table was never checked on the DNA. TRBV21-1 is tagged as a pseudogene. This CDR3 spans 17 amino acids. CDR3 region: CASSKYPLAGRQETQYF. The DNA of the CDR3 is TGTGCCAGCAGCAAATATCCACTAGCGGGCCGCCAAGAGACCCAGTACTTC.

V gene TRBV2 combines with J gene TRBJ2-7; 7 bases match TRBD1. Germline loops: CDR1 SNHLY, CDR2 FYNNEI. The CDR3 has 12 residues. The junction had 4 bases not matched to a gene; V was cut back by 10 bases and J by 1 base. In DNA form, the CDR3 reads TGTGCCACCGACAGGGTATCCTACGAGCAGTACTTC. Protein: CATDRVSYEQYF.

The chain carries TRBV19 and TRBJ2-2, with D maybe TRBD2 (6 bases). The CDR3 runs to 16 residues. In germline, CDR1 is LNHDA, CDR2 SQIVND (reference sequence). V dropped 4 bases and J dropped 1 base, with 13 bases sitting between them. CDR3 nucleotide sequence: TGTGCCAGTAGTAATGGTGTGGGGGGGAACACCGGGGAGCTGTTTTTT. It encodes CASSNGVGGNTGELFF.

The rearrangement links TRBV27 to TRBJ1-3, with 7 bases identical to TRBD1. Per the germline V gene, CDR1 is MNHEY and CDR2 is SMNVEV (reference sequence). V lost 2 bases and J lost 2; bases outside the gene matches: 9. This CDR3 has 17 residues. CDR3 sequence: CASSLRGGQGAGNTIYF. The DNA for the CDR3 is TGTGCCAGCAGTTTACGGGGGGGTCAGGGGGCTGGAAACACCATATATTTT.

The chain recombines TRBV25-1 with TRBJ2-7, with D maybe TRBD2 (5 bases). Germline CDR1 reads MGHDK; CDR2 reads SYGVNS. The V end was cut by 1 base, the J end by 4 bases, with 8 bases between. The CDR3 has 13 amino acids. CDR3 DNA sequence: TGTGCCAGCAGTGAATCTCCGGGATACGAGCAGTACTTC. As protein: CASSESPGYEQYF.

V gene TRBV20-1 combines with J gene TRBJ2-5; D may be TRBD1 (5 bases). Trimming stripped 7 bases from V and 5 bases from J, with 8 bases between. This CDR3 contains 10 residues. From germline, CDR1 is DFQATT and CDR2 SNEGSKA (reference sequence). In DNA form, the CDR3 reads TGCAGTGTAGGGGTGGAGACCCAGTACTTC. Amino acid sequence: CSVGVETQYF.

A single count supports this clone. V and J are TRBV4-2 and TRBJ2-1, with unresolved D. CDR1 LGHNA and CDR2 YNFKEQ come from the germline V gene. Trimming took 0 bases from V and 7 from J, leaving 7 bases between them. This CDR3 comprises 13 residues. The CDR3 sequence is CASSQDLGNEQFF. The CDR3 DNA follows: TGTGCCAGCAGCCAAGATCTCGGGAATGAGCAGTTCTTC.